This TCR beta chain was recorded in a study of T cell responses to AZD1222 COVID-19 vaccine (dated by TCRdb to the early 2020s). Background for the entire study: AZD1222 recipients whose second dose came at about 4 weeks and those whose second dose came at about 12 weeks were combined into one group, since spike-specific TCR depth and breadth did not differ between the two schedules. A total of approximately 230 trial participants underwent TCR sequencing, of whom nearly 210 received two doses of AZD1222 and some 25 received two doses of the MenACWY control vaccine. Trial participants were enrolled into age subgroups of 18-55, 56-69 and 70-plus years, which contained roughly 150, 30 and 60 TCR-sequenced participants, respectively.

Its CDR3 holds 14 amino acids, cysteine through phenylalanine. Of the read, only the CDR3 DNA is kept; its 42 bases are in frame from base 1. The germline V end is reduced by 5 bases and the J end by 9 bases; junction bases left unmatched: 7. CDR1 and CDR2 were assigned from the germline V gene (reference sequence) as LGHDT and YNNKEL. Results the study describes overall, beyond this receptor: Because no day 14 peak-response samples were available, the repertoires could be characterized only after the peak T cell response. Only a handful of AZD1222 recipients were SARS-CoV-2 seropositive at baseline, limiting conclusions about previously exposed vaccinees. In the small 56-69-year group, the increase in depth fell short of significance, most likely because of low power. A significant rise in spike-specific TCR breadth and depth was observed after two AZD1222 doses relative to day 0 and relative to MenACWY recipients. Participants were mostly white British, with more females than males. The authors suggested clonal diversity may have been underestimated. Nearly half of unique spike-specific TCRs reportedly recognized epitopes outside regions mutated in the B.1.351 and B.1.1.7 variants. CD4 TCRs associated with the vaccine covered the entire spike protein, and the dominant responses were in regions 160-218 and 743-854.

The time point label on this specimen signifies: baseline before first vaccination. Samples from vaccinated people were obtained from the UK trials COV001 and COV002, which included a single-blind randomized controlled phase 2/3 trial of AZD1222 (ChAdOx1 nCoV-19) in healthy adults. For TCRbeta chain sequencing, PBMC samples from trial participants were taken at day 0 and at day 28 after the second dose. To note about this clone: No antigen is known for it. Base qualities are not provided; no much larger clone lies one nucleotide away.

The CDR3 regions of human TCRbeta chains were subjected to immunosequencing. Under the source paper's analysis protocol: TCRs in the repertoires were compared against a reference library of SARS-CoV-2-specific TCRs that had been generated with the MIRA antigen-specificity platform. Breadth meant the fraction of unique TCRs that were SARS-CoV-2-associated, whereas depth meant the fraction of total T cells that were SARS-CoV-2-associated. Using the MIRA data, each spike-specific TCR was assigned both to the spike region to which the TCR was reactive and to a CD4 or CD8 class. Log10-transformed breadth and depth values were compared by one-way ANOVA with Sidak's multiple comparisons tests. TCRdb re-hosts the immuneACCESS table, in-frame sequences only. Its copies lack some clones; in the studies checked, an unresolved V gene accounts for under half of them, and the cause for the rest is not known. Clone size and V and J calls were adopted from that table, with D and trimming inferred from the DNA. The sample table holds more than 95,000 clones, of which 70% to 90% were seen once. The top ten hold 2% to 3% of the sample.

This receptor was taken from an adult in good health. The receptor chain draws on TRBV3-1 (or the pseudogene TRBV3-2) and TRBJ2-1, with 10 bases aligning to TRBD2. The specimen was peripheral blood, collected on day 0 of AZD1222 vaccination. The sequenced DNA is TGTGCCAGCAGCATATCTAGCGGGAGACTTGAGCAGTTCTTC. It translates to CASSISSGRLEQFF.